This TCR beta chain came from a study of blood T cell repertoires in COVID-19. Across the study: Specimens from acute and convalescent COVID-19 originated in the United States, Italy and Spain. Sample material is recorded as cDNA or gDNA derived from T cells, B-cell-depleted T cells, or PBMCs.

Clones were read by immunoSEQ multiplex PCR, and TCRdb kept only the in-frame ones, dropping some. The table has 200,000 or so clones, about nine tenths seen once; the top ten hold approximately 4.8%. The V gene lost 2 bases and the J gene lost 10 bases, with 8 bases spanning the gap. Germline CDR1 and CDR2: MNHEY and SVGAGI. The CDR3 length is 11 residues. Sequencing used peripheral blood. The origin of this receptor is a man in his fifties or sixties with acute or convalescent COVID-19. The chain has TRBV6-5 and TRBJ1-1; D remains ambiguous. For the CDR3, the DNA is TGTGCCAGCAGTTACCCCCCTTTAGCTTTCTTT. This sequence encodes CASSYPPLAFF.